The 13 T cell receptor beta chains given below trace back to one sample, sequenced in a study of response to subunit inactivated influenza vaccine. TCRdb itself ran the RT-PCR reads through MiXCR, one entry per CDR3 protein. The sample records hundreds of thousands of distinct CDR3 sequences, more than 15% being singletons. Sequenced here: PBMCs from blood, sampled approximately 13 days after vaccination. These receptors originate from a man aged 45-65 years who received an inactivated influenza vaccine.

CDR3 DNA: TGTGCCAGCAGTACGACCCAGGGACAGCACCGGGCCAATGAGCAGTTCTTC. Protein product: CASSTTQGQHRANEQFF. This sequence joins TRBV6-2 or TRBV6-3 and TRBJ2-1, with 7 bases that match TRBD1. The CDR3 is 17 amino acids. From germline, CDR1 is MNHEY and CDR2 SVGEGT. The trim removed 5 bases at V and 6 bases at J, leaving 16 bases unmatched.

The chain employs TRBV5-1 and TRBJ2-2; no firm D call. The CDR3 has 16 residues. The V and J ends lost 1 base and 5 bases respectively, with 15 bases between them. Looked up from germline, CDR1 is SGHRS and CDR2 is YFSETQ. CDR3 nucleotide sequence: TGCGCCAGCAGCTTGATGACCCCAGGAAATACCGGGGAGCTGTTTTTT. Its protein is CASSLMTPGNTGELFF.

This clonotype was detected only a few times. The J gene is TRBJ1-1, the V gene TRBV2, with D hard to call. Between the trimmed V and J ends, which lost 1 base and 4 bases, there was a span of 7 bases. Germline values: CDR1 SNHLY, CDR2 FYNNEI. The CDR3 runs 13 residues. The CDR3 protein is CASSEVRATEAFF. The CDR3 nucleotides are TGTGCCAGCAGTGAAGTGAGGGCCACTGAAGCTTTCTTT.

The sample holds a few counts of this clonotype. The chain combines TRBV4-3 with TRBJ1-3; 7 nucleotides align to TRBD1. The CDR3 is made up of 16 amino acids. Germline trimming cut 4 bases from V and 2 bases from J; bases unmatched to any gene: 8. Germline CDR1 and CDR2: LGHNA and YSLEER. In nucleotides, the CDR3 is TGCGCCAGCAGCCCCGGGGGACAGAGGGCTGGAAACACCATATATTTT. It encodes CASSPGGQRAGNTIYF.

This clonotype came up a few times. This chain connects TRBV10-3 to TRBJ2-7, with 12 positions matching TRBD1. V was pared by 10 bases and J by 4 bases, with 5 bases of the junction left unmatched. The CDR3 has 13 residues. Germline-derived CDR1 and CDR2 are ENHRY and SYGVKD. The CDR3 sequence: CASGTGGRYEQYF. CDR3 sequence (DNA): TGTGCCAGCGGGACAGGGGGCAGGTACGAGCAGTACTTC.

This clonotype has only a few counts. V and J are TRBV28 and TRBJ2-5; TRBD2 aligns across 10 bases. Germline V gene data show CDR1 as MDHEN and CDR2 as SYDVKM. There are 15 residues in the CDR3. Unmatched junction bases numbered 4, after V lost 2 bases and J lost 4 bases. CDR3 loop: CASSLQRGGRETQYF. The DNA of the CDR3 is TGTGCCAGCAGTTTACAGCGGGGGGGCCGAGAGACCCAGTACTTC.

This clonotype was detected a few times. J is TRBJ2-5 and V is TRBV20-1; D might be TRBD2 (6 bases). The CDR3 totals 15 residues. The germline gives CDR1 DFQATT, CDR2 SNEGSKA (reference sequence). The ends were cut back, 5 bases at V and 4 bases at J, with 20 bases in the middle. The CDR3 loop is CSAPPAALAGETQYF. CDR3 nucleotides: TGCAGTGCTCCCCCCGCGGCACTAGCTGGAGAGACCCAGTACTTC.

For the CDR3, the DNA is TGTGCCAGCAGCTCCATAACGTCACAGGGGGGCTACGAGCAGTACTTC. It translates to CASSSITSQGGYEQYF. The rearrangement uses TRBV7-9 and TRBJ2-7; 8 bases are shared with TRBD1. In germline, CDR1 is SEHNR, CDR2 FQNEAQ (reference sequence). V trimming: 4 bases; J trimming: 3 bases; junction bases outside the gene matches: 11. This CDR3 has 16 amino acids. Based on the CDR3 plus reference TRBV7-9 and TRBJ2-7, the full variable domain is DTGVSQNPRHKITKRGQNVTFRCDPISEHNRLYWYRQTLGQGPEFLTYFQNEAQLEKSRLLSDRFSAERPKGSFSTLEIQRTEQGDSAMYLCASSSITSQGGYEQYFGPGTRLTVT.

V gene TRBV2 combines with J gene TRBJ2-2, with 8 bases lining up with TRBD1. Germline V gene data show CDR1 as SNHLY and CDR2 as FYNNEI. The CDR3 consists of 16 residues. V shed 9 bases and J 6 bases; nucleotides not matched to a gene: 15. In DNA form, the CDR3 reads TGTGCCAGTCACAGGGGGAGTACCCTGTTGGCCGGGGAGCTGTTTTTT. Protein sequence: CASHRGSTLLAGELFF.

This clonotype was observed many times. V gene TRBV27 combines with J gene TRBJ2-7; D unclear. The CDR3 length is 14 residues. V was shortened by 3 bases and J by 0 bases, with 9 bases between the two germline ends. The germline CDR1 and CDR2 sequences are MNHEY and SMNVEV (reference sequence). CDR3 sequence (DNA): TGTGCCAGCAGTTTCGGACGTACCTCCTACGAGCAGTACTTC. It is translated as CASSFGRTSYEQYF.

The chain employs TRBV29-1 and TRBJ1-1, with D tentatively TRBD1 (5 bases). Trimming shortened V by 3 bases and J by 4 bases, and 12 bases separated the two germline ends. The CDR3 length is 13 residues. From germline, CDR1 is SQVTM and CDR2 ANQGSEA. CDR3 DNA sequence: TGCAGCGTTGATCGGGGGGGAGCCACTGAAGCTTTCTTT. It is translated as CSVDRGGATEAFF. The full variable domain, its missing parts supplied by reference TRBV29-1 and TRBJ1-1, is SAVISQKPSRDICQRGTSLTIQCQVDSQVTMMFWYRQQPGQSLTLIATANQGSEATYESGFVIDKFPISRPNLTFSTLTVSNMSPEDSSIYLCSVDRGGATEAFFGQGTRLTVV.

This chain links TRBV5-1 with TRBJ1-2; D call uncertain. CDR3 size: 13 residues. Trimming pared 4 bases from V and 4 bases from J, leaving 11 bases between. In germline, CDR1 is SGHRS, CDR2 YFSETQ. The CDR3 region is CASSDDGGYGYTF. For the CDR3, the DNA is TGCGCCAGCAGCGACGACGGCGGCTATGGCTACACCTTC.

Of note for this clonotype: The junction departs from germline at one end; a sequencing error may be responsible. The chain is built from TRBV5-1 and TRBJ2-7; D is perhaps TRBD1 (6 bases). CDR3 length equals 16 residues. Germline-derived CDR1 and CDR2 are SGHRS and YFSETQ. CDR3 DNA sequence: TGCGCCAGCACCTTGGAGTCTGGGGGCGATGGTTACGAGCAGTACTTC. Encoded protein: CASTLESGGDGYEQYF.